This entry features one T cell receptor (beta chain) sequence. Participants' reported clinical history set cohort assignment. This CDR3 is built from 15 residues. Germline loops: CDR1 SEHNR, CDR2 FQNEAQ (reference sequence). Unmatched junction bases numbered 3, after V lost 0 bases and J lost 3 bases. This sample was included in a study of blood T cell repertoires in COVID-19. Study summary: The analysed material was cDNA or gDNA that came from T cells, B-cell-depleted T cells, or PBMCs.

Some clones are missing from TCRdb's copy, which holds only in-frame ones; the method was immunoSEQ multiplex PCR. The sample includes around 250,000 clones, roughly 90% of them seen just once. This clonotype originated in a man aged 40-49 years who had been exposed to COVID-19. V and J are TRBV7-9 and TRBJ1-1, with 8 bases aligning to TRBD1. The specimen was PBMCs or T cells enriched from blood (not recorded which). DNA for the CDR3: TGTGCCAGCAGCTTAGCGGGACAGGTTCACACTGAAGCTTTCTTT. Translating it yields CASSLAGQVHTEAFF.